This TCR beta chain derives from a study of CD8+CD57+ T cells in acquired aplastic anemia. Overall study: DNA per sorted CD4+ or CD8+ sample ranged about 0.18 to 30 ug, averaging roughly 3.2 ug.

CD8+CD57+ cell expansion, shown by flow cytometry, had occurred in the patients selected for sequencing. Patients had not yet gotten any therapy when their blood was taken for sampling. Study-wide results and caveats: Comparison of patients with controls identified about 27 shared CD8+ CDR3 sequences. Simpson's diversity of CD8+ cells was not significantly different in patients compared with controls.

The CDR3 has 15 amino acids. CDR1 and CDR2 (germline): SGHRS, YFSETQ. Trimming shortened V by 7 bases and J by 2 bases, and 18 bases separated the two germline ends. Many counts were recorded for this clonotype. Its antigen is unknown. Genomic DNA was employed as the template in profiling TCR beta VDJ and CDR3. From the reads, TCRdb called clonotypes with MiXCR, one entry per CDR3 protein. The sample yields about 200,000 distinct CDR3 sequences, about half seen once. The chain couples TRBV5-1 to TRBJ1-1; D is possibly TRBD1 (5 bases). Sequencing was carried out using sorted CD4+, CD8+, or CD8+CD57+ T cells (not recorded which) from PBMCs. This sequence originates from a human donor with aplastic anemia. The CDR3 DNA reads TGCGCCAGCCGGGTTGTCGGGACGCTTAACACTGAAGCTTTCTTT. As protein: CASRVVGTLNTEAFF.